This T cell receptor beta chain was identified in a study of graft-versus-host responses after intestinal transplantation (dated by TCRdb to the early 2020s). A note on the overall study: Multivisceral, liver-intestinal, or isolated intestinal transplants were received by the recipients. Every recipient was given anti-thymocyte globulin induction, then maintenance tacrolimus and steroids for 3 to 4 years. A cohort of some 24 intestinal transplant recipients, including one retransplant, was enrolled, and a few patients lacking pretransplant specimens were excluded. Donor T cell macrochimerism was defined as a peak of at least 4% donor T cells among recipient peripheral blood mononuclear cells. Rather than being sequenced by the commercial service, samples from a few later patients were sequenced in-house on an Illumina MiSeq and processed with MiXCR. After intestinal transplantation, graft-versus-host and host-versus-graft alloreactive T cell clones were followed in the graft, circulation and bone marrow using bulk TCR-beta CDR3 sequencing. Alloreactive clones were identified by sequencing pre-transplant mixed lymphocyte reaction products and comparing these products with unstimulated pre-transplant donor and recipient T cells.

This clone was observed a single time. The specificity of this receptor is unknown. No much larger clone exists at a distance of one base, and base qualities are not known. The intended sense of this specimen's time point label: cells obtained before transplantation from donor or recipient. CD3+CD4+ and CD3+CD8+ populations were FACS-sorted from unstimulated pre-transplant donor and recipient cells taken from spleen or lymph nodes. Study-wide findings and limitations: Peak levels of circulating GvH clones were associated with declines in HvG clones early after transplant. The relatively low number and heterogeneity of intestinal transplant patients limited the conclusions. GvH clones turned up in recipient bone marrow, with some appearing earlier in ileal mucosa or blood, a pattern consistent with an intestinal mucosal origin. In patients with donor T cell macrochimerism, the allografts had high GvH to HvG T cell clonal ratios.

CDR1 and CDR2 are drawn from the germline V gene: MDHEN, SYDVKM. The junction shows trimming of 7 bases on V and 5 bases on J, plus 9 bases between the germline ends. Measured from the cysteine to the phenylalanine, the CDR3 is 12 residues long. The retained sequence is limited to the CDR3, 36 bases, with the frame set at the first base. The library was made by the immunoSEQ multiplex PCR assay. In most patients, genomic DNA was isolated using the Qiagen DNeasy Blood and Tissue Kit and sent frozen to Adaptive Biotechnologies for TCR sequencing. For most patients, high-throughput TCR-beta CDR3 sequencing of genomic DNA was performed by Adaptive Biotechnologies. The source study handled its data this way. TCR sequencing data for 15 to 20 patients were retrieved from Adaptive's ImmunoSEQ software; a few other patients were processed with MiXCR and VDJtools. To correct CD4 versus CD8 sorting errors, any sequence found in both subsets at a frequency ratio below 5:1 was removed. Because the origin of CDR3 nucleotide sequences shared between donor and recipient could not be assigned, those sequences were removed. To be classed as alloreactive, a clone needed at least 2-fold expansion over unstimulated cells and a minimum CFSE-low frequency of 0.002% (template counts) or 0.001% (read counts). Mappable clones were those detected in sequenced pre-transplant spleen, lymph node, or MLR CFSE-low populations of the donor or recipient. The cumulative frequency of alloreactive clones was calculated as a percentage of all sequences, weighted by copy number. The clones in this table, taken by TCRdb from immuneACCESS, are in-frame only. Not every clone is retained; where verified, under half of the shortfall comes from an unresolved V gene, and the cause of the rest is unknown. The V and J calls and the clone size are those of that table, but D and trimming were determined from the DNA. Across this sample there are 90,000 to 150,000 clones, with 85% to 95% seen only once. The ten largest clones capture more than 0.095% of the sample.

The starting material was unstimulated CD4+ T cells sorted from spleen or lymph node cells, obtained before intestinal transplant. This chain joins TRBV28 to TRBJ1-5; matching of 5 bases hints at TRBD1 as the D gene. This TCR was recovered from a human donor who received an intestinal transplant. CDR3 region: CASNGGYQPQHF. In nucleotide form, the sequence is TGTGCCAGCAACGGGGGGTATCAGCCCCAGCATTTT.